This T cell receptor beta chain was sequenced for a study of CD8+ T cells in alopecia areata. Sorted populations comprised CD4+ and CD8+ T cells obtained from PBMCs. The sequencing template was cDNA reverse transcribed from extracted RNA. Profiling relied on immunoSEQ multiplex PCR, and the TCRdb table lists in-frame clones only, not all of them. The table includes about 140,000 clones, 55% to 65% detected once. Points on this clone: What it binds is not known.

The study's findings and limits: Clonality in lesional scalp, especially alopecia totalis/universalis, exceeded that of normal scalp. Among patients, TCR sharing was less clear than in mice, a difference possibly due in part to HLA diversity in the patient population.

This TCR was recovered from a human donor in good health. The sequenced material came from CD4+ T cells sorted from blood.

The CDR3 region is CSVEDTYEQYF. Written as DNA, the CDR3 is TGCAGCGTTGAAGACACCTACGAGCAGTACTTC. The V and J genes are TRBV29-1 and TRBJ2-7; D is uncertain. The CDR3 has 11 amino acids. Germline-derived CDR1 and CDR2 are SQVTM and ANQGSEA. The germline V and J ends were trimmed by 0 bases and 2 bases, with 2 bases remaining between them.